This TCR beta chain was profiled in a study of T cells in Graves' hyperthyroidism and ophthalmopathy. This clonotype was recorded a few times. From germline, CDR1 is MNHEY and CDR2 SVGEGT. V was pared by 4 bases and J by 6 bases, with 11 bases between. The CDR3 is 13 residues long. TCR beta CDR3 regions were amplified from RNA. First-round RT-PCR targeting the TCR CDR3 was performed with the HTBI primer set. Each CDR3 protein gets one entry after TCRdb re-called the multiplex PCR reads with MiXCR. In the table there are roughly 660,000 distinct CDR3 sequences, 15% to 20% of which are singletons. Sample: blood. The chain joins TRBV6-2 or TRBV6-3 to TRBJ2-3; TRBD2 is a possible D gene (5 bases). This TCR derives from a man aged 50-59 years with Graves' hyperthyroidism. The CDR3 protein is CASSWTLGDTQYF. The CDR3 bases are TGTGCCAGCAGTTGGACTTTGGGGGATACGCAGTATTTT.